The count of the clone carrying this TCR beta chain is one. The antigen is unknown. These data are taken from a study of cytomegalovirus exposure and HLA in healthy donors. Overall study: The 110 or so validation repertoires, a later analysis reported, used the same platform as the roughly 610 first-cohort repertoires.

Study-level results: Reported results showed that the classifier diagnosed cytomegalovirus status with high specificity and sensitivity. There were 150 or so TCR beta chains listed as cytomegalovirus-associated. In vitro work confirmed that a few CMV-associated chains recognize CMV antigens.

The V gene's germline CDR1 is LNHNV and CDR2 YYDKDF (reference sequence). V gave up 6 bases and J gave up 3 bases, with 15 bases separating them. The CDR3 length is 15 residues. Produced via immunoSEQ multiplex PCR; TCRdb's table is partial and in-frame only. The table includes 120,000 or so clones, approximately 81% detected once. The origin of this receptor is a woman aged 25-40 years in good health and CMV-seronegative. The rearrangement joins TRBV15 to TRBJ1-5; no definite D call. The sequenced sample consisted of PBMCs. The CDR3 is CATREAGRNNQPQHF. The DNA for the CDR3 is TGTGCCACCAGGGAGGCGGGCAGGAACAATCAGCCCCAGCATTTT. The full variable domain, its missing parts supplied by reference TRBV15 and TRBJ1-5, is DAMVIQNPRYQVTQFGKPVTLSCSQTLNHNVMYWYQQKSSQAPKLLFHYYDKDFNNEADTPDNFQSRRPNTSFCFLDIRSPGLGDTAMYLCATREAGRNNQPQHFGDGTRLSIL.